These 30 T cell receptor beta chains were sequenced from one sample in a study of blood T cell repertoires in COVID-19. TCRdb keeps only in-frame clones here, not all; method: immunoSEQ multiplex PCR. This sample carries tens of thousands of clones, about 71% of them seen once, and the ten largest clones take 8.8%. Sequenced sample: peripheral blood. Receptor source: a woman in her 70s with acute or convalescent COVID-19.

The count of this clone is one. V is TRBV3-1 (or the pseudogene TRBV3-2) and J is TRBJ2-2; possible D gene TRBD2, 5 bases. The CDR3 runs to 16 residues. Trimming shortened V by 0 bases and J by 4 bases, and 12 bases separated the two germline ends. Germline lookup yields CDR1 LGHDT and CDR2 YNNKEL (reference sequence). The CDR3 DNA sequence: TGTGCCAGCAGCCAAGATCCGGGGTTTGGCACCGGGGAGCTGTTTTTT. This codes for CASSQDPGFGTGELFF.

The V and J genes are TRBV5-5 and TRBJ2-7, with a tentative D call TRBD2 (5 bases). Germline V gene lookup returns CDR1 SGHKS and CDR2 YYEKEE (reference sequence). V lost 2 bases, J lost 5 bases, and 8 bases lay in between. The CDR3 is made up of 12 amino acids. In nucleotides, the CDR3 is TGTGCCAGCAGCTTCGTCGGGAACGAGCAGTACTTC. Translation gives CASSFVGNEQYF.

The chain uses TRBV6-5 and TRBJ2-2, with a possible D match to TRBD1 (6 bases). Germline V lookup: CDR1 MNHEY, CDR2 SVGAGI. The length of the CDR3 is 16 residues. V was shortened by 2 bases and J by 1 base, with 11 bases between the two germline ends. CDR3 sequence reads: CASSYERQENTGELFF. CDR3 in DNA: TGTGCCAGCAGTTACGAGAGACAGGAGAACACCGGGGAGCTGTTTTTT.

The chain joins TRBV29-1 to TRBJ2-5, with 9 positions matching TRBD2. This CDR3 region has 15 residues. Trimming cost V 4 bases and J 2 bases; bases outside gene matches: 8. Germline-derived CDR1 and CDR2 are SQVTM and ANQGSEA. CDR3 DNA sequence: TGCAGCGTTGTGCTTTTAGCGGGGGCTCAAGAGACCCAGTACTTC. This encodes CSVVLLAGAQETQYF.

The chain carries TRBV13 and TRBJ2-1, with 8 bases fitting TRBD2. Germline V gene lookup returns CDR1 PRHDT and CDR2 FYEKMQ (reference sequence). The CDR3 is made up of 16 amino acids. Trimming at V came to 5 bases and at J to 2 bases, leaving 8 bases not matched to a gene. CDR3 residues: CASSGTGLAPYNEQFF. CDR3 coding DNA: TGTGCCAGCAGCGGGACCGGACTAGCCCCCTACAATGAGCAGTTCTTC. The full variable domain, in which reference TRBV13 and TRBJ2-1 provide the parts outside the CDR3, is AAGVIQSPRHLIKEKRETATLKCYPIPRHDTVYWYQQGPGQDPQFLISFYEKMQSDKGSIPDRFSAQQFSDYHSELNMSSLELGDSALYFCASSGTGLAPYNEQFFGPGTRLTVL.

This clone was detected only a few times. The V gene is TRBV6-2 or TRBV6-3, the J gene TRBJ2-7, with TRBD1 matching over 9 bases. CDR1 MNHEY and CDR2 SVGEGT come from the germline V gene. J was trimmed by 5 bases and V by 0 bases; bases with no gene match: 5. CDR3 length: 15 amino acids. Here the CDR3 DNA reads TGTGCCAGCAGTTACTCGGGACAGGGTATCCACGAGCAGTACTTC. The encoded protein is CASSYSGQGIHEQYF.

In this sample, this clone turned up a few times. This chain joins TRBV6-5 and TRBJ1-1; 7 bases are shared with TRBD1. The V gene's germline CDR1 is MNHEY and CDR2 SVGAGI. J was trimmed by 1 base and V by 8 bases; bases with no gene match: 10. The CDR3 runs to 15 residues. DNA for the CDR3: TGTGCCAGCTCCTACCGTGACAGGGCGAACACTGAAGCTTTCTTT. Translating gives CASSYRDRANTEAFF.

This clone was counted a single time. As DNA, the CDR3 is TGTGCCAGCAGTTCCACACCGTCCTATGGCTACACCTTC. Its protein is CASSSTPSYGYTF. The chain combines TRBV2 with TRBJ1-2; D not certain. Between the trimmed V and J ends, which lost 5 bases and 4 bases, there was a span of 11 bases. The CDR3 loop spans 13 amino acids. From germline, CDR1 is SNHLY and CDR2 FYNNEI. Based on the CDR3 plus reference TRBV2 and TRBJ1-2, the full variable domain is EPEVTQTPSHQVTQMGQEVILRCVPISNHLYFYWYRQILGQKVEFLVSFYNNEISEKSEIFDDQFSVERPDGSNFTLKIRSTKLEDSAMYFCASSSTPSYGYTFGSGTRLTVV.

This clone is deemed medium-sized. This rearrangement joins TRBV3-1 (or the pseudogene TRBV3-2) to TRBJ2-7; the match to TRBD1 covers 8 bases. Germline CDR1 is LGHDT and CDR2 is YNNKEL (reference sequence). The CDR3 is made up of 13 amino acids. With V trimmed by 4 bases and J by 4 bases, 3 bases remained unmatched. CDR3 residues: CASSPRGRYEQYF. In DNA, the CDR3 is TGTGCCAGCAGCCCCAGGGGGCGGTACGAGCAGTACTTC.

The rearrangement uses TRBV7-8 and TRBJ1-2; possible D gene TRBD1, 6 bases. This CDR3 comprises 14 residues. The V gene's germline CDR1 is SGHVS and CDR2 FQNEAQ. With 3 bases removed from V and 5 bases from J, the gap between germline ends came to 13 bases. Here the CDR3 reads CASSFSGAGYGYTF. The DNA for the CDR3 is TGTGCCAGCAGCTTTTCAGGGGCGGGTTATGGCTACACCTTC.

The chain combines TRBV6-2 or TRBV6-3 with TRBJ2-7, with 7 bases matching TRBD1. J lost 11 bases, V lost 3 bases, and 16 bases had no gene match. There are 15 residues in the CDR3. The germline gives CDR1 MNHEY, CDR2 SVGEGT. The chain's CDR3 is CASSYPGTAPSQEYF. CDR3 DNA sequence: TGTGCCAGCAGTTATCCGGGGACAGCCCCGAGTCAAGAGTACTTC.

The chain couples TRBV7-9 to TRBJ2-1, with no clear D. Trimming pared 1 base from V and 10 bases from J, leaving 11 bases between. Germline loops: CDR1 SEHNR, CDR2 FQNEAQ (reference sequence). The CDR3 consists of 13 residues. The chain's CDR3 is CASSLGGPSEQFF. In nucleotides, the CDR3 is TGTGCCAGCAGCTTAGGAGGCCCAAGCGAGCAGTTCTTC.

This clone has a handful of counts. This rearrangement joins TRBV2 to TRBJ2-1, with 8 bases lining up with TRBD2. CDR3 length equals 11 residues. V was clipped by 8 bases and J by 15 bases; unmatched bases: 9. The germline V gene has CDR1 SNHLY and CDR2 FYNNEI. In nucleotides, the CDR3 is TGTGCCAGCTCCCCGACTAGCGTGCTGTTCTTC. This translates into CASSPTSVLFF.

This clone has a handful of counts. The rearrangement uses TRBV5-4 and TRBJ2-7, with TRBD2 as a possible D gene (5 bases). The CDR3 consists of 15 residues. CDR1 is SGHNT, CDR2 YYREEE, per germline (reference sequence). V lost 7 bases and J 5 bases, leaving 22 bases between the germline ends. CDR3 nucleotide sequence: TGTGCCAGCGGAAGAACCGGAGGTAGCGCTCACGAGCAGTACTTC. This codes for CASGRTGGSAHEQYF.

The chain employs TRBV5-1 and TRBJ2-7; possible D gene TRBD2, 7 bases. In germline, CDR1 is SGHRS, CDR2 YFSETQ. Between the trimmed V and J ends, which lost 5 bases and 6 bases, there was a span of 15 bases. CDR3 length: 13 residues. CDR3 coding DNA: TGCGCCAGCAGTCGGCTAGGGGGGGGCGAGCAGTACTTC. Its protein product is CASSRLGGGEQYF.

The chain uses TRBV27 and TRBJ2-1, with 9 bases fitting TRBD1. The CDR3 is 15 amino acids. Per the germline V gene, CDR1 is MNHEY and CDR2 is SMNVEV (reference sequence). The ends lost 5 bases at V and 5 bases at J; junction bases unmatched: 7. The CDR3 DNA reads TGTGCCAGCAGTGCCGAGACAGGGGGAGACAATGAGCAGTTCTTC. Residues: CASSAETGGDNEQFF.

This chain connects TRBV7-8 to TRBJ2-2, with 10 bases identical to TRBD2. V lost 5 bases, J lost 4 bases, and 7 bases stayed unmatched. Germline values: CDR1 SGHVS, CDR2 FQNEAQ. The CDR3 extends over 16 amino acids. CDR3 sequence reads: CASSRLAGGPTGELFF. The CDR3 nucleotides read TGTGCCAGCAGCCGTTTAGCGGGGGGACCCACCGGGGAGCTGTTTTTT.

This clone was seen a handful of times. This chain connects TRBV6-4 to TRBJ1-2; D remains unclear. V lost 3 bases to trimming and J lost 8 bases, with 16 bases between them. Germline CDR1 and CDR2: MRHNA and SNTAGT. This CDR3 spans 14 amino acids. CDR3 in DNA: TGTGCCAGCAGTGATCAAGTGGGCGTCGGAGGCTACACCTTC. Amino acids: CASSDQVGVGGYTF.

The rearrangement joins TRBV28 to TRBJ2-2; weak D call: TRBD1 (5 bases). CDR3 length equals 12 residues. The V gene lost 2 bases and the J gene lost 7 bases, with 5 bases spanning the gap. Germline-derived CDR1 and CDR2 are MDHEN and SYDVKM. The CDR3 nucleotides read TGTGCCAGCAGTTTACAGGGCGGGGAGCTGTTTTTT. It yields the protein CASSLQGGELFF.

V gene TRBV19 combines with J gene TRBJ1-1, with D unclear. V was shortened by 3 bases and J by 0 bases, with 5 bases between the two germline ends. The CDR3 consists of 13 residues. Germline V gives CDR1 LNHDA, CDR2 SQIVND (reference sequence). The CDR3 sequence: CASSISVNTEAFF. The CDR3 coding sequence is TGTGCCAGTAGTATTTCAGTGAACACTGAAGCTTTCTTT.

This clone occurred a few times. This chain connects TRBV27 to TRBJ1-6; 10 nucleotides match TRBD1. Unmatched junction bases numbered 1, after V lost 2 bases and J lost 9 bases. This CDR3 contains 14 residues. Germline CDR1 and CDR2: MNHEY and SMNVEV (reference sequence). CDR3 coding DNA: TGTGCCAGCAGTTTAGGGACAGGGGCTTCACCCCTCCACTTT. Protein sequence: CASSLGTGASPLHF.

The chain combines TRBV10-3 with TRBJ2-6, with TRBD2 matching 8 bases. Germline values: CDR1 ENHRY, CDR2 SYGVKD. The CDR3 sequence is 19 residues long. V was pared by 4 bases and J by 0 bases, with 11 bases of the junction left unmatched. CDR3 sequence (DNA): TGTGCCATCAGTGGGCAACGGGAGGGGGGTGACTCTGGGGCCAACGTCCTGACTTTC. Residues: CAISGQREGGDSGANVLTF.

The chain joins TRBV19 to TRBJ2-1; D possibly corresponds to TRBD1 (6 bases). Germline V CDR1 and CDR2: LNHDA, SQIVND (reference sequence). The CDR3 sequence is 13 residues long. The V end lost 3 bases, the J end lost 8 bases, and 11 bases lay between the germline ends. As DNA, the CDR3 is TGTGCCAGTAGTATCCTAGGGGGAGATGAGCAGTTCTTC. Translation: CASSILGGDEQFF.

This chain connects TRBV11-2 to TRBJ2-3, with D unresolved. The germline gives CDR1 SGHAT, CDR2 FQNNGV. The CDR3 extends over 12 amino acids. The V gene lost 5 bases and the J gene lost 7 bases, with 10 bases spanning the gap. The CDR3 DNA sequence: TGTGCCAGCAGCCCAATAGCCTATACGCAGTATTTT. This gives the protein CASSPIAYTQYF.

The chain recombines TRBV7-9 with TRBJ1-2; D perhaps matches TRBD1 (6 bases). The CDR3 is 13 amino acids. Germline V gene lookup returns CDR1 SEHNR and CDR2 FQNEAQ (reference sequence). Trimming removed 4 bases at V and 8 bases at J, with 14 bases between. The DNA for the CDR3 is TGTGCCAGCAGCTCCGCCGGGGGGCGAGGCTACACCTTC. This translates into CASSSAGGRGYTF.

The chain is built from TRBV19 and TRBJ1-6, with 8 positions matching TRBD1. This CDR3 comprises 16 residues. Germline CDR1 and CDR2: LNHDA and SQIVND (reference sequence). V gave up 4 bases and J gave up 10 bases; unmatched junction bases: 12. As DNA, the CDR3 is TGTGCCAGTAGTAGAAGACAGGGGAGAGCGGAATCACCCCTCCACTTT. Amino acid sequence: CASSRRQGRAESPLHF.

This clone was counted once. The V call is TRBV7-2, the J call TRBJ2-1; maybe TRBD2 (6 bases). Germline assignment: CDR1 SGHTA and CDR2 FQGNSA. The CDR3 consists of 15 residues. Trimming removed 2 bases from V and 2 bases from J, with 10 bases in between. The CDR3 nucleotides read TGTGCCAGCAGCTTATTGGCGGGGACCTACAATGAGCAGTTCTTC. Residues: CASSLLAGTYNEQFF.

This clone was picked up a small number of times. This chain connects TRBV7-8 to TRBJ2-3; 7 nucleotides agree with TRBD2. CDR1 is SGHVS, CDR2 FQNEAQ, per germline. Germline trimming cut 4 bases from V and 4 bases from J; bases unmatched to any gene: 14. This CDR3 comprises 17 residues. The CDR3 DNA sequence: TGTGCCAGCAGCTCTCGCTTTAGCGGGCGTGGGCCAGATACGCAGTATTTT. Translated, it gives CASSSRFSGRGPDTQYF.

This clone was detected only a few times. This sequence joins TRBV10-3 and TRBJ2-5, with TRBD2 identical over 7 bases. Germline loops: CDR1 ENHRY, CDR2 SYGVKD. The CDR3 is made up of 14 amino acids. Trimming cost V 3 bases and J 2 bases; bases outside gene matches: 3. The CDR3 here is CAISDGRVQETQYF. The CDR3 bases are TGTGCCATCAGTGATGGGAGGGTACAAGAGACCCAGTACTTC.

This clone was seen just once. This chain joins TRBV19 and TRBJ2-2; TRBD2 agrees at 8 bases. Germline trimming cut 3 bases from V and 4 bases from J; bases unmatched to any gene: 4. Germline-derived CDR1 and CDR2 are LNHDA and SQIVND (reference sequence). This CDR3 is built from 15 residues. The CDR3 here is CASSILSGVTGELFF. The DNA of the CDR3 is TGTGCCAGTAGTATCCTTAGCGGGGTCACCGGGGAGCTGTTTTTT.